These 31 T cell receptor beta chains were all obtained from the same sample, sequenced in a study of control samples from healthy donors and cancer patients. Method: immunoSEQ multiplex PCR; TCRdb's copy keeps in-frame clones and lacks some. Among 100,000 to 120,000 clones, more than 75% were seen once, and the ten largest hold about 3.7%. Sample: PBMCs. These receptors were collected from a woman aged 55 to 70 with lung cancer.

The V call is TRBV19, the J call TRBJ2-2; 8 nucleotides agree with TRBD1. Germline CDR1 LNHDA, CDR2 SQIVND (reference sequence). J gave up 1 base and V 10 bases, and 8 bases lay outside the gene matches. The CDR3 totals 15 residues. This CDR3 is CATGPGTGNTGELFF. CDR3 DNA: TGTGCCACCGGACCCGGGACAGGGAACACCGGGGAGCTGTTTTTT. The whole variable domain, remainder taken from reference TRBV19 and TRBJ2-2, is DGGITQSPKYLFRKEGQNVTLSCEQNLNHDAMYWYRQDPGQGLRLIYYSQIVNDFQKGDIAEGYSVSREKKESFPLTVTSAQKNPTAFYLCATGPGTGNTGELFFGEGSRLTVL.

This clone was counted a single time. This chain uses TRBV6-5 with TRBJ1-6; weak D call: TRBD1 (5 bases). V gave up 2 bases and J gave up 7 bases, with 9 bases separating them. The germline CDR1 and CDR2 sequences are MNHEY and SVGAGI. The CDR3 length is 14 residues. The CDR3 here is CASSYRGKNSPLHF. DNA for the CDR3: TGTGCCAGCAGTTACAGGGGAAAGAATTCACCCCTCCACTTT.

The chain uses TRBV3-1 (or the pseudogene TRBV3-2) and TRBJ2-7; D might be TRBD1 (5 bases). Germline V lookup: CDR1 LGHDT, CDR2 YNNKEL (reference sequence). This CDR3 has 16 residues. Trimming stripped 2 bases from V and 6 bases from J, with 20 bases between. CDR3 sequence (DNA): TGTGCCAGCAGCCAATCGGTCAATCAGGGTTTCGCCGAGCAGTACTTC. Encoded protein: CASSQSVNQGFAEQYF.

The CDR3 DNA sequence: TGCAGCGTCGCGACTAGCGGGAACACCGGGGAGCTGTTTTTT. It encodes CSVATSGNTGELFF. This chain uses TRBV29-1 with TRBJ2-2, with TRBD2 identical over 9 bases. The CDR3 sequence is 14 residues long. Germline V CDR1 and CDR2: SQVTM, ANQGSEA. The V segment lost 6 bases and the J segment 1 base; nucleotides outside the gene matches: 3.

This clone has only one observation. The J gene is TRBJ2-7, the V gene TRBV19; perhaps TRBD1 as D (6 bases). Germline V gene data show CDR1 as LNHDA and CDR2 as SQIVND (reference sequence). The CDR3 loop spans 15 amino acids. Trimming cost V 1 base and J 5 bases, with 15 bases left between them. CDR3 sequence (DNA): TGTGCCAGTAGTATAGGCAGCAGGGGTTACAACGAGCAGTACTTC. Protein product: CASSIGSRGYNEQYF.

The chain recombines TRBV5-1 with TRBJ2-7; weak D call: TRBD2 (6 bases). Germline CDR1 reads SGHRS; CDR2 reads YFSETQ. This CDR3 has 15 amino acids. Trimming removed 4 bases at V and 0 bases at J, with 14 bases between. This CDR3 is CASSPLGGASYEQYF. CDR3 coding DNA: TGCGCCAGCAGCCCTTTAGGAGGGGCCTCCTACGAGCAGTACTTC.

The V gene is TRBV24-1, the J gene TRBJ2-1, with TRBD2 as a possible D gene (5 bases). Per the germline V gene, CDR1 is KGHDR and CDR2 is SFDVKD. The CDR3 has 12 residues. Trimming took off 5 bases at V and 7 bases at J, with 8 bases between the two ends. Written as DNA, the CDR3 is TGTGCCACCAGTGGTTCGGGAAATGAGCAGTTCTTC. Translation: CATSGSGNEQFF.

V and J are TRBV5-1 and TRBJ2-2, with TRBD2 matching 10 bases. CDR3 length equals 16 residues. With 4 bases clipped from V and 3 bases from J, the junction kept 6 bases outside the gene matches. Germline CDR1 reads SGHRS; CDR2 reads YFSETQ. CDR3 DNA sequence: TGCGCCAGCAGCCCTAGCGGGAGTCGATACACCGGGGAGCTGTTTTTT. This encodes CASSPSGSRYTGELFF.

CDR3 in amino acids: CASRTQGTTDTQYF. The CDR3 bases are TGTGCCAGCAGGACACAAGGGACCACAGATACGCAGTATTTT. The chain uses TRBV11-2 and TRBJ2-3; D could derive from TRBD1 or TRBD2 (5 bases each). The CDR3 runs 14 residues. V was trimmed by 6 bases and J by 2 bases, leaving 12 bases between them. CDR1 is SGHAT and CDR2 is FQNNGV in the germline V gene.

This clone is a singleton in its sample. The V call is TRBV13, the J call TRBJ2-1; D is undetermined. Germline loops: CDR1 PRHDT, CDR2 FYEKMQ (reference sequence). The V and J ends lost 0 bases and 9 bases respectively, with 15 bases between them. The CDR3 runs to 15 residues. The CDR3 reads CASSLGTVVRVEQFF. In nucleotides, the CDR3 is TGTGCCAGCAGCTTAGGAACGGTCGTCCGGGTTGAGCAGTTCTTC.

The count of this clone is one. The J gene is TRBJ1-1, the V gene TRBV5-6, with TRBD1 identical over 7 bases. The V gene end was trimmed by 3 bases and the J gene end by 6 bases; junction bases not matched to a gene: 8. This CDR3 region has 14 residues. CDR1 is SGHDT, CDR2 YYEEEE, per germline. The DNA of the CDR3 is TGTGCCAGCAGCTACAGGGGTAGTATTGCTGAAGCTTTCTTT. It is translated as CASSYRGSIAEAFF.

The genes are TRBV24-1 and TRBJ1-2; no reliable D call. The germline V gene encodes CDR1 KGHDR and CDR2 SFDVKD. Trimming took 5 bases from V and 4 from J, leaving 19 bases between them. The CDR3 covers 16 residues. The DNA for the CDR3 is TGTGCCACCAGTGGGACCCGGGCCGCCAAAACCTATGGCTACACCTTC. It specifies CATSGTRAAKTYGYTF.

The chain employs TRBV7-8 and TRBJ2-1; maybe TRBD1 (5 bases). Germline-derived CDR1 and CDR2 are SGHVS and FQNEAQ. This CDR3 is 16 amino acids long. V shed 1 base and J shed 6 bases, with 16 bases lying between them. CDR3 protein: CASSLEGIRDRNEQFF. CDR3 nucleotide sequence: TGTGCCAGCAGCTTAGAAGGGATCAGGGATCGCAATGAGCAGTTCTTC.

This chain links TRBV28 with TRBJ1-1; 8 bases line up with TRBD1. Trimming removed 3 bases from V and 5 bases from J; junction bases left unmatched: 5. This CDR3 has 14 residues. Germline lookup yields CDR1 MDHEN and CDR2 SYDVKM. Here the CDR3 reads CASSFARGRTEAFF. Here the CDR3 DNA reads TGTGCCAGCAGTTTCGCCAGGGGGCGAACTGAAGCTTTCTTT.

CDR3 DNA sequence: TGTGCCAGCAGCTTACAGGGGTATAATTCACCCCTCCACTTT. This sequence encodes CASSLQGYNSPLHF. The V call is TRBV5-4, the J call TRBJ1-6, with 7 bases that match TRBD1. V lost 2 bases and J lost 4; bases outside the gene matches: 0. The CDR3 contains 14 residues. CDR1 is SGHNT and CDR2 is YYREEE in the germline V gene (reference sequence).

The genes are TRBV7-9 and TRBJ2-3; D gene uncertain. Germline V lookup: CDR1 SEHNR, CDR2 FQNEAQ (reference sequence). The CDR3 extends over 15 amino acids. The V end lost 1 base, the J end lost 4 bases, and 12 bases lay between the germline ends. CDR3 in DNA: TGTGCCAGCAGCTTAGACCTTGCAGGAGCAGATACGCAGTATTTT. Translating gives CASSLDLAGADTQYF.

This rearrangement joins TRBV6-2 or TRBV6-3 to TRBJ2-1; D is ambiguous. This CDR3 is 12 amino acids long. Germline V gene sequence: CDR1 MNHEY, CDR2 SVGEGT. Deletions cut 4 bases from V and 9 bases from J, with 10 bases between. The CDR3: CASSWGNGEQFF. The DNA of the CDR3 is TGTGCCAGCAGTTGGGGAAACGGTGAGCAGTTCTTC.

The V call is TRBV6-2 or TRBV6-3, the J call TRBJ1-1; D is perhaps TRBD1 (6 bases). The CDR3 sequence is 18 residues long. Per the germline V gene, CDR1 is MNHEY and CDR2 is SVGEGT. Trimming took off 0 bases at V and 4 bases at J, with 21 bases between the two ends. The CDR3 loop is CASSYSRLQGIGSTEAFF. CDR3 bases: TGTGCCAGCAGTTACTCACGCCTACAGGGAATAGGGAGCACTGAAGCTTTCTTT.

The V call is TRBV29-1, the J call TRBJ2-3; D remains ambiguous. V gave up 4 bases and J gave up 5 bases, with 10 bases separating them. The CDR3 consists of 12 residues. Germline V gives CDR1 SQVTM, CDR2 ANQGSEA. The CDR3 coding sequence is TGCAGCGTTGCTATCGGGTTAGATACGCAGTATTTT. Its translation is CSVAIGLDTQYF.

This chain uses TRBV19 with TRBJ2-5; the D call may be TRBD1 or TRBD2 (6 bases each). Germline assignment: CDR1 LNHDA and CDR2 SQIVND (reference sequence). This CDR3 region has 15 residues. Trimming took 2 bases from V and 4 from J, leaving 14 bases between them. This CDR3 is CASSIRGDGRETQYF. DNA for the CDR3: TGTGCCAGTAGTATAAGGGGGGACGGTAGAGAGACCCAGTACTTC.

The chain uses TRBV6-5 and TRBJ1-1; TRBD1 aligns across 7 bases. Germline V gene data show CDR1 as MNHEY and CDR2 as SVGAGI. Trimming cost V 4 bases and J 1 base; bases outside gene matches: 3. This CDR3 spans 14 amino acids. The CDR3 sequence: CASSLTGSNTEAFF. CDR3 DNA sequence: TGTGCCAGCAGTTTGACAGGGTCGAACACTGAAGCTTTCTTT.

The chain links TRBV24-1 to TRBJ1-3; D may be TRBD1 (5 bases). V lost 6 bases, J lost 0 bases, and 14 bases lay in between. The CDR3 sequence is 16 residues long. Germline V lookup: CDR1 KGHDR, CDR2 SFDVKD. DNA of the CDR3: TGTGCCACCAGTATTAACAGGCCTTACTCTGGAAACACCATATATTTT. Protein sequence: CATSINRPYSGNTIYF.

The chain carries TRBV27 and TRBJ2-6; D remains ambiguous. Germline V gene sequence: CDR1 MNHEY, CDR2 SMNVEV (reference sequence). V shed 3 bases and J shed 2 bases, with 5 bases lying between them. CDR3 length: 14 amino acids. Here the CDR3 DNA reads TGTGCCAGCAGTTTGGCAGCTGGGGCCAACGTCCTGACTTTC. This gives the protein CASSLAAGANVLTF.

The V call is TRBV18, the J call TRBJ2-1; 8 nucleotides agree with TRBD2. V dropped 3 bases and J dropped 4; count of bases not matched to a gene: 11. The germline gives CDR1 KGHSH, CDR2 LQKENI. The CDR3 is made up of 17 amino acids. For the CDR3, the DNA is TGTGCCAGCTCACCTTCCGGGACTAGTGATCCTTACAATGAGCAGTTCTTC. Translated, it gives CASSPSGTSDPYNEQFF.

This chain uses TRBV19 with TRBJ2-7; TRBD1 matches at 8 bases. CDR3 length: 14 residues. V shed 4 bases, J shed 1 base, and the junction held 3 bases outside the gene matches. Germline CDR1 LNHDA, CDR2 SQIVND (reference sequence). In nucleotides, the CDR3 is TGTGCCAGTAGTACCGGACAGGGTTCCTACGAGCAGTACTTC. This encodes CASSTGQGSYEQYF.

CDR3 nucleotides: TGTGCCAGTAGTATGGGGACAGCTCAACTTTATGGCTACACCTTC. It is translated as CASSMGTAQLYGYTF. The chain joins TRBV19 to TRBJ1-2; 7 bases line up with TRBD1. Trimming removed 3 bases from V and 5 bases from J; junction bases left unmatched: 9. This CDR3 is built from 15 residues. Germline lookup yields CDR1 LNHDA and CDR2 SQIVND (reference sequence).

V and J are TRBV29-1 and TRBJ1-1, with TRBD1 identical over 10 bases. Germline CDR1 is SQVTM and CDR2 is ANQGSEA. The trim removed 4 bases at V and 4 bases at J, leaving 9 bases unmatched. The CDR3 has 15 residues. Here the CDR3 DNA reads TGCAGCGTTGGGGGGGCGACAGGGGGCTCCACTGAAGCTTTCTTT. It specifies CSVGGATGGSTEAFF.

In DNA form, the CDR3 reads TGCAGCGGTGGGACTCTCCCAGGTGAAGCTTTCTTT. Its protein product is CSGGTLPGEAFF. The rearrangement joins TRBV29-1 to TRBJ1-1; possibly TRBD1 for D (5 bases). Germline CDR1 is SQVTM and CDR2 is ANQGSEA. Trimming pared 7 bases from V and 7 bases from J, leaving 16 bases between. This CDR3 is 12 amino acids long.

This clone was counted a single time. This chain's CDR3 is CASSPQGGGGVDYGYTF. In DNA form, the CDR3 reads TGTGCCAGCTCACCCCAGGGTGGAGGGGGTGTCGACTATGGCTACACCTTC. The chain uses TRBV18 and TRBJ1-2; weak D call: TRBD1 (6 bases). The germline CDR1 and CDR2 sequences are KGHSH and LQKENI. Between the trimmed V and J ends, which lost 3 bases and 3 bases, there was a span of 20 bases. The CDR3 runs 17 residues.

The genes are TRBV18 and TRBJ1-4; D gene ambiguous. Trimming took 3 bases from V and 3 from J, leaving 11 bases between them. Germline lookup yields CDR1 KGHSH and CDR2 LQKENI. The length of the CDR3 is 15 residues. CDR3 DNA: TGTGCCAGCTCACCGCTAAGGACGTCTAATGAAAAACTGTTTTTT. This sequence encodes CASSPLRTSNEKLFF.

This chain joins TRBV3-1 (or the pseudogene TRBV3-2) and TRBJ1-1; D is perhaps TRBD1 (5 bases). This CDR3 spans 14 amino acids. In germline, CDR1 is LGHDT, CDR2 YNNKEL (reference sequence). V was trimmed by 1 base and J by 1 base, leaving 7 bases between them. CDR3 DNA: TGTGCCAGCAGCCAAGGACAGTCGAACACTGAAGCTTTCTTT. Amino acids: CASSQGQSNTEAFF.